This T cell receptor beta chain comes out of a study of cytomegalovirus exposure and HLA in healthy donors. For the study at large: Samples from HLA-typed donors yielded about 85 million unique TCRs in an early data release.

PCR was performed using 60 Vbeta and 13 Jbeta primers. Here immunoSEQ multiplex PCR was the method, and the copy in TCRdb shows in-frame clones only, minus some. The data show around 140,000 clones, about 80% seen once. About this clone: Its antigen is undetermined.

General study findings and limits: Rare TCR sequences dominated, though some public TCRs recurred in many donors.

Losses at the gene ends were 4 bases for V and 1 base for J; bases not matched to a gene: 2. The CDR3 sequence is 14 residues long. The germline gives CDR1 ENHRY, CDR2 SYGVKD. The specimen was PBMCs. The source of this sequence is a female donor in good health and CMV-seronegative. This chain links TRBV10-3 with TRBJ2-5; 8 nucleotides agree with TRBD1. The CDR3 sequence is CAISGQGSQETQYF. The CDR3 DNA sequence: TGTGCCATCAGTGGACAGGGGAGCCAAGAGACCCAGTACTTC.